This T cell receptor beta chain was found in a study of shared T cell receptors in the human thymus. The J segment lost 6 bases and the V segment lost 2 bases, leaving 9 bases of the junction unmatched. This CDR3 comprises 16 residues. From germline, CDR1 is SGHNT and CDR2 YYREEE (reference sequence). Assay: immunoSEQ multiplex PCR; the TCRdb copy retains only in-frame clones and omits some. This table has hundreds of thousands of clones, around 89% appearing once. These data were also filed under a second study, of human thymus T cells. That work contributes: Corrective surgery for congenital heart defects was being performed on the healthy Finnish infants who served as donors. It was from resections taken during corrective heart surgery that the thymus tissue came. Thymic and blood repertoires seemed to favor certain V and J genes. Thymic repertoires from unrelated individuals overlapped highly, related research reported.

The genes are TRBV5-4 and TRBJ2-1, with 9 nucleotides matching TRBD2. The origin of this receptor is a boy under two years old with a congenital heart defect. Material: thymocytes. The CDR3 DNA sequence: TGTGCCAGCAGCTTAGGGGGCGGGAGGGCCTCCAATGAGCAGTTCTTC. This gives the protein CASSLGGGRASNEQFF.